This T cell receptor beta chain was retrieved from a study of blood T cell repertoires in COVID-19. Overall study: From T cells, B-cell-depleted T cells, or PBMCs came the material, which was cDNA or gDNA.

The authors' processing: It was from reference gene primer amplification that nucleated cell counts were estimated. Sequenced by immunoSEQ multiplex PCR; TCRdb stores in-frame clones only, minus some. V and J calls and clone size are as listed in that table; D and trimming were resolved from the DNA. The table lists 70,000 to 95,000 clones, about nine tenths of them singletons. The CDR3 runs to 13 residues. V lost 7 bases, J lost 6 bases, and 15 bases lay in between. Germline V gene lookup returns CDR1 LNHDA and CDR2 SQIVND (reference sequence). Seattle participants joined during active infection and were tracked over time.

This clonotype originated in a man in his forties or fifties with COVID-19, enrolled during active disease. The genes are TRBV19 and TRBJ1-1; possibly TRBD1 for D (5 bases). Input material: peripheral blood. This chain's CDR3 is CASMWGELSEAFF. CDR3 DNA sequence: TGTGCCAGTATGTGGGGGGAACTATCTGAAGCTTTCTTT.